The rows below give T cell receptor beta chains drawn from one sample of a study of CD8 T cells in ankylosing spondylitis. TCRdb re-called the 5' RACE reads with MiXCR, one entry per CDR3 protein. The sample has under 200,000 distinct CDR3 sequences; 11% are singletons. The material sequenced was blood, either unsorted or a sorted T cell fraction (not recorded which). The receptors were sampled from a male donor with ankylosing spondylitis or in good health (not recorded which). CDR3s include the opening cysteine and the closing phenylalanine or tryptophan. D genes are given only for firm matches. Part of the rows lack a size; the others show once, few, many or a class for expanded clones.

>TRBV7-9|NA|NA|TRBJ2-3
CASGGAPDTQYF
TGTGCCAGCGGCGGGGCCCCAGATACGCAGTATTTT
>TRBV10-3|NA|many|TRBJ2-1
CAISADRTGRGNEQFF
TGTGCCATCAGTGCAGATCGTACAGGGAGGGGGAATGAGCAGTTCTTC
>TRBV5-4|NA|many|TRBJ2-2
CASSQGQIGELFF
TGTGCCAGCAGCCAAGGACAGATTGGGGAGCTGTTTTTT
>TRBV20-1|NA|few|TRBJ1-2
CSARPRVNYGYTF
TGCAGTGCTAGGCCCCGGGTTAACTATGGCTACACCTTC
>TRBV11-2|TRBD1|many|TRBJ2-1
CASSLGRRTGTFLNEQFF
TGTGCCAGCAGCTTGGGCCGGCGGACAGGTACCTTTTTGAATGAGCAGTTCTTC
>TRBV30|TRBD1|few|TRBJ1-2
CACYRGQGYGYTF
TGTGCCTGTTACAGGGGGCAGGGCTATGGCTACACCTTC
>TRBV7-2|NA|NA|TRBJ1-6
CASNVGAGIRSPLHF
TGTGCCAGCAACGTCGGAGCGGGCATTCGTTCACCCCTCCACTTT
>TRBV25-1|TRBD2|few|TRBJ2-1
CASSELRGADKNEQFF
TGTGCCAGCAGTGAATTGCGGGGGGCGGACAAGAATGAGCAGTTCTTC
>TRBV10-1|NA|many|TRBJ1-1
CASGENTEAFF
TGCGCCAGCGGGGAGAACACTGAAGCTTTCTTT
>TRBV29-1|NA|many|TRBJ1-1
CSVRIPEAFF
TGCAGCGTCCGGATACCTGAAGCTTTCTTT
>TRBV7-9|TRBD2|many|TRBJ2-5
CASSLGGTSGRTPETQYF
TGTGCCAGCAGCTTAGGGGGGACTAGCGGGAGAACTCCAGAGACCCAGTACTTC
>TRBV27|NA|many|TRBJ1-4
CASSFSRGEGRGKLFF
TGTGCCAGCAGTTTTTCCCGGGGGGAAGGCAGAGGAAAACTGTTTTTT
>TRBV24-1|TRBD2|many|TRBJ2-5
CATSPGLAGGGQETQYF
TGTGCCACCAGTCCGGGACTAGCGGGGGGAGGACAAGAGACCCAGTACTTC
>TRBV13|NA|NA|TRBJ2-4
CASSQQGNIQYF
TGTGCCAGCAGCCAACAGGGAAACATTCAGTACTTC
>TRBV11-2|TRBD2|NA|TRBJ2-4
CASSSGLAGNLRFKNIQYF
TGTGCCAGCAGCTCCGGACTAGCGGGGAACCTTAGGTTCAAAAACATTCAGTACTTC
>TRBV25-1|NA|many|TRBJ2-7
CASGPSSVYEQYF
TGTGCCAGCGGACCCTCGTCCGTCTACGAGCAGTACTTC
>TRBV6-1|NA|many|TRBJ2-4
CASSEGLTSKNIQYF
TGTGCCAGCAGTGAAGGATTAACTTCCAAAAACATTCAGTACTTC
>TRBV29-1|TRBD1|many|TRBJ1-6
CSGRTGQNSPLHF
TGCAGCGGCCGGACAGGGCAGAATTCACCCCTCCACTTT
>TRBV7-2|NA|NA|TRBJ2-2
CASSLYRLDWLFF
TGTGCCAGCAGCCTCTATCGGCTAGATTGGCTGTTTTTT
>TRBV7-8|TRBD2|many|TRBJ2-5
CASSAAAGLAGARQETQYF
TGTGCCAGCAGCGCGGCCGCAGGACTAGCGGGAGCTCGGCAAGAGACCCAGTACTTC
>TRBV14|TRBD2|NA|TRBJ2-7
CASSQLAGASYEQYF
TGTGCCAGCAGCCAACTAGCGGGAGCCTCCTACGAGCAGTACTTC
>TRBV6-2/TRBV6-3|TRBD1|once|TRBJ1-2
CASRQGQGNYGYTF
TGTGCCAGCAGACAAGGACAGGGGAACTATGGCTACACCTTC
>TRBV12-3/TRBV12-4|NA|many|TRBJ2-1
CASSLAGGDNEQFF
TGTGCCAGCAGTTTAGCGGGGGGTGACAATGAGCAGTTCTTC
>TRBV7-2|NA|few|TRBJ2-5
CASSLGTFQETQYF
TGTGCCAGCAGCTTAGGGACATTCCAAGAGACCCAGTACTTC
>TRBV10-3|TRBD1|many|TRBJ1-3
CAIKGQGSGNTIYF
TGTGCCATCAAAGGACAGGGATCTGGAAACACCATATATTTT
>TRBV18|NA|many|TRBJ1-4
CASSPRGASGEKLFF
TGTGCCAGCTCACCACGCGGAGCCTCGGGGGAAAAACTGTTTTTT
>TRBV10-3|NA|many|TRBJ2-2
CAINESGELFF
TGTGCCATCAATGAGAGCGGGGAGCTGTTTTTT
>TRBV5-1|NA|many|TRBJ1-1
CASSLAPGAMNTEAFF
TGCGCCAGCAGCTTGGCCCCGGGGGCCATGAACACTGAAGCTTTCTTT
>TRBV12-3/TRBV12-4|NA|many|TRBJ2-4
CASSRGEIFGAKNIQYF
TGTGCCAGCAGCCGTGGGGAAATTTTCGGGGCCAAAAACATTCAGTACTTC
>TRBV12-3/TRBV12-4|NA|NA|TRBJ2-5
CASSPQAREIETQYF
TGTGCCAGCAGTCCTCAAGCCCGGGAAATTGAGACCCAGTACTTC
>TRBV12-3/TRBV12-4|NA|many|TRBJ2-5
CASSLGGSETQYF
TGTGCCAGCAGTTTAGGAGGTAGTGAGACCCAGTACTTC
>TRBV20-1|TRBD1|few|TRBJ1-5
CSATRGGGLRNQPQHF
TGCAGTGCTACCAGGGGGGGGGGGCTTCGCAATCAGCCCCAGCATTTT
>TRBV6-1|NA|many|TRBJ1-1
CASQSASNTEAFF
TGTGCCAGCCAGTCCGCATCTAACACTGAAGCTTTCTTT
>TRBV3-1|TRBD2|many|TRBJ2-1
CASSQDWAASGRLYNEQFF
TGTGCCAGCAGCCAAGATTGGGCCGCTAGCGGGAGATTATACAATGAGCAGTTCTTC
>TRBV7-9|NA|many|TRBJ1-5
CASSLEGDQPQHF
TGTGCCAGCAGTTTAGAGGGAGATCAGCCCCAGCATTTT
>TRBV7-8|TRBD2|many|TRBJ2-3
CASSSRTSGSKDTQYF
TGTGCCAGCAGCTCACGGACTAGCGGGAGCAAGGATACGCAGTATTTT
>TRBV6-5|NA|NA|TRBJ1-5
CASSYSSTGGNQPQHF
TGTGCCAGCAGTTACTCGAGTACGGGGGGCAATCAGCCCCAGCATTTT
>TRBV20-1|NA|few|TRBJ1-4
CSARAQLNEKLFF
TGCAGTGCCAGAGCACAGCTTAATGAAAAACTGTTTTTT
>TRBV6-2/TRBV6-3|TRBD2|NA|TRBJ2-3
CASSYRPSSGGAGRTDTQYF
TGTGCCAGCAGTTACCGCCCCTCTAGCGGGGGGGCGGGCCGGACAGATACGCAGTATTTT
>TRBV7-6|TRBD2|many|TRBJ2-6
CASSAGLAASGANVLTF
TGTGCCAGCAGCGCGGGACTAGCAGCCTCTGGGGCCAACGTCCTGACTTTC
>TRBV20-1|NA|many|TRBJ2-3
CSASVRDNTDTQYF
TGCAGTGCTAGTGTCAGGGACAACACAGATACGCAGTATTTT
>TRBV20-1|NA|many|TRBJ1-2
CSARVQTYGYTF
TGCAGTGCTAGAGTCCAAACTTATGGCTACACCTTC
>TRBV6-1|NA|many|TRBJ2-7
CASNTGAGSYEQYF
TGTGCCAGCAACACAGGGGCCGGGAGCTACGAGCAGTACTTC
>TRBV7-8|NA|many|TRBJ1-2
CASSLGTGSSYGYTF
TGTGCCAGCAGCTTGGGAACAGGATCCTCCTATGGCTACACCTTC
>TRBV6-2/TRBV6-3|NA|NA|TRBJ1-5
CASGEGYNQPQHF
TGTGCCAGCGGGGAAGGATACAATCAGCCCCAGCATTTT
>TRBV5-5|NA|many|TRBJ2-2
CASSLGYRPNTGELFF
TGTGCCAGCAGCTTAGGTTACAGACCGAACACCGGGGAGCTGTTTTTT
>TRBV5-6|NA|once|TRBJ2-7
CASSFGTFGYEQYF
TGTGCCAGCAGCTTCGGGACATTCGGCTACGAGCAGTACTTC
>TRBV20-1|NA|many|TRBJ2-2
CSARDPGSSAGELFF
TGCAGTGCTAGAGATCCCGGATCTAGCGCCGGGGAGCTGTTTTTT
>TRBV4-1|TRBD2|NA|TRBJ2-7
CASSQEGGSVYEQYF
TGCGCCAGCAGCCAAGAGGGGGGGAGCGTCTACGAGCAGTACTTC
>TRBV4-3|NA|many|TRBJ2-2
CASSLSWVANTGELFF
TGCGCCAGCAGCCTCTCTTGGGTCGCGAACACCGGGGAGCTGTTTTTT
>TRBV12-3/TRBV12-4|TRBD1|many|TRBJ1-1
CASSLAGIPGQVNTEAFF
TGTGCCAGCAGTTTAGCTGGGATTCCGGGACAGGTGAACACTGAAGCTTTCTTT
>TRBV24-1|TRBD1|many|TRBJ1-2
CATSGQGDYGYTF
TGTGCCACCAGTGGACAGGGTGACTATGGCTACACCTTC
>TRBV25-1|TRBD2|NA|TRBJ2-1
CASSGREANNEQFF
TGTGCCAGCAGTGGGCGGGAGGCGAACAATGAGCAGTTCTTC
>TRBV11-2|TRBD1|NA|TRBJ2-3
CASSHDRDGGDTQYF
TGTGCCAGCAGCCACGACAGGGATGGAGGAGATACGCAGTATTTT
>TRBV27|TRBD1|many|TRBJ1-4
CASRPVFGTGNEKLFF
TGTGCCAGCAGACCGGTCTTCGGGACAGGAAATGAAAAACTGTTTTTT